These 3 T cell receptor beta chains came from one sample sequenced in a study of blood T cell repertoires in COVID-19. Profiled with immunoSEQ multiplex PCR; TCRdb holds only in-frame clones, not every one. The sample has under 300,000 clones, approximately 82% seen once. The specimen was peripheral blood. The receptors were gathered from an elderly woman with active or convalescent COVID-19.

This clone showed up just once. The chain joins TRBV2 to TRBJ2-1; 8 nucleotides match TRBD2. Germline V lookup: CDR1 SNHLY, CDR2 FYNNEI. This CDR3 region has 18 residues. Trimming cost V 2 bases and J 4 bases; bases outside gene matches: 13. CDR3 protein: CASSEIRASGSKYNEQFF. The DNA for the CDR3 is TGTGCCAGCAGTGAAATTCGGGCTAGCGGGTCCAAATACAATGAGCAGTTCTTC. Together with reference TRBV2 and TRBJ2-1, the CDR3 gives the full variable domain: EPEVTQTPSHQVTQMGQEVILRCVPISNHLYFYWYRQILGQKVEFLVSFYNNEISEKSEIFDDQFSVERPDGSNFTLKIRSTKLEDSAMYFCASSEIRASGSKYNEQFFGPGTRLTVL.

The chain joins TRBV10-3 to TRBJ1-1; 7 bases align to TRBD1. Per the germline V gene, CDR1 is ENHRY and CDR2 is SYGVKD. The CDR3 covers 17 residues. V lost 3 bases and J lost 4; bases outside the gene matches: 14. CDR3 sequence: CAISDWTTGARGTEAFF. The CDR3, as DNA: TGTGCCATCAGTGACTGGACAACAGGGGCCCGGGGCACTGAAGCTTTCTTT.

The rearrangement uses TRBV5-6 and TRBJ1-6; 10 bases fit TRBD1. In germline, CDR1 is SGHDT, CDR2 YYEEEE. CDR3 length equals 13 residues. With V trimmed by 7 bases and J by 6 bases, 1 base remained unmatched. Here the CDR3 DNA reads TGTGCCAGCCGGGACAGGGGTAATTCACCCCTCCACTTT. Encoded protein: CASRDRGNSPLHF.